The 31 T cell receptor beta chains presented below share a single source sample, sequenced in a study of chemoradiotherapy in HPV16-positive cancers. Sequenced by immunoSEQ multiplex PCR; TCRdb stores in-frame clones only, minus some. Among roughly 23,000 clones listed, roughly 92% were seen once. The sequences come from blood, collected from a patient who underwent chemoradiotherapy. The receptors here all came from a human donor with HPV-associated anogenital cancer.

The chain has TRBV7-9 and TRBJ2-1; D gene ambiguous. This CDR3 is built from 12 residues. Trimming pared 3 bases from V and 10 bases from J, leaving 10 bases between. Germline loops: CDR1 SEHNR, CDR2 FQNEAQ (reference sequence). The CDR3 DNA is TGTGCCAGCAGCTTGCTCCGCTCGGAGCAGTTCTTC. Protein: CASSLLRSEQFF.

V usage is TRBV2 and J usage is TRBJ2-1; D may be TRBD2 (7 bases). V dropped 9 bases and J dropped 8 bases, with 32 bases sitting between them. The CDR3 totals 18 residues. In germline, CDR1 is SNHLY, CDR2 FYNNEI. CDR3 DNA: TGTGCCAGTAGAATTCGGACAGCGACTTACGCTCTAGCGGATGAGCAGTTCTTC. Translated, it gives CASRIRTATYALADEQFF.

The genes are TRBV7-2 and TRBJ2-7; no clear D gene. Germline lookup yields CDR1 SGHTA and CDR2 FQGNSA. The CDR3 consists of 12 residues. V lost 5 bases and J lost 3, with 8 bases in between. The CDR3 reads CASSVTRYEQYF. In DNA, the CDR3 is TGTGCCAGCAGCGTTACTCGCTACGAGCAGTACTTC.

This clone came up a few times. This rearrangement joins TRBV12-5 to TRBJ2-7; D may be TRBD1 or TRBD2 (6 bases each). The germline V and J ends were trimmed by 4 bases and 4 bases, with 17 bases remaining between them. Germline assignment: CDR1 LGHNT and CDR2 FRNRAP. The CDR3 spans 15 residues. The CDR3 loop is CASGSSRGPTYEQYF. The CDR3 nucleotides read TGTGCTAGTGGTTCTTCACGGGGGCCTACTTACGAGCAGTACTTC.

The chain is built from TRBV5-6 and TRBJ2-5; D might be TRBD2 (7 bases). Trimming removed 2 bases from V and 2 bases from J, with 16 bases in between. Germline CDR1 and CDR2: SGHDT and YYEEEE. The CDR3 totals 16 residues. The CDR3 DNA follows: TGTGCCAGCAGCTTCCTTGGGGGGGCACCTCAAGAGACCCAGTACTTC. It is translated as CASSFLGGAPQETQYF.

V gene TRBV7-2 combines with J gene TRBJ1-3; 8 bases fit TRBD1. Germline values: CDR1 SGHTA, CDR2 FQGNSA. Trimming took 5 bases from V and 2 from J; bases not matched to a gene: 8. This CDR3 spans 16 amino acids. CDR3 sequence: CASSTHRGAAGNTIYF. CDR3 DNA sequence: TGTGCCAGCAGCACTCACAGGGGGGCGGCTGGAAACACCATATATTTT. The variable domain in full, with the rest retrieved from reference TRBV7-2 and TRBJ1-3, is GAGVSQSPSNKVTEKGKDVELRCDPISGHTALYWYRQSLGQGLEFLIYFQGNSAPDKSGLPSDRFSAERTGGSVSTLTIQRTQQEDSAVYLCASSTHRGAAGNTIYFGEGSWLTVV.

This clone was observed a single time. In nucleotides, the CDR3 is TGTGCCAGCAGCTCTAGCGGGAGCTCCTACAATGAGCAGTTCTTC. Residues: CASSSSGSSYNEQFF. The V call is TRBV6-5, the J call TRBJ2-1, with TRBD2 matching 10 bases. This CDR3 comprises 15 residues. Germline CDR1 is MNHEY and CDR2 is SVGAGI. Trimming at V came to 6 bases and at J to 0 bases, leaving 2 bases not matched to a gene.

The rearrangement uses TRBV5-3 and TRBJ2-3; D may be TRBD1 (5 bases). TRBV5-3 counts as an open reading frame of uncertain function. The CDR3 has 15 residues. The germline V and J ends were trimmed by 0 bases and 4 bases, with 12 bases remaining between them. This CDR3 is CARSLVCKGSDTQYF. In DNA form, the CDR3 reads TGTGCCAGAAGCTTGGTGTGTAAGGGGTCAGATACGCAGTATTTT.

The CDR3 DNA is TGTGCCAGCAGCCCCGGACTTTTGGAGACCCAGTACTTC. Protein: CASSPGLLETQYF. The chain has TRBV6-5 and TRBJ2-5, with D possibly TRBD2 on 5 matching bases. Trimming took off 6 bases at V and 5 bases at J, with 13 bases between the two ends. The CDR3 has 13 amino acids. Germline values: CDR1 MNHEY, CDR2 SVGAGI.

The chain recombines TRBV5-6 with TRBJ1-1; 8 bases fit TRBD1. The V segment lost 4 bases and the J segment 4 bases; nucleotides outside the gene matches: 3. The CDR3 runs to 13 residues. The germline V gene has CDR1 SGHDT and CDR2 YYEEEE. CDR3 DNA: TGTGCCAGCAGCCTAACAGGGGGCACTGAAGCTTTCTTT. It codes for CASSLTGGTEAFF.

The chain recombines TRBV6-4 with TRBJ2-3; 11 nucleotides match TRBD2. Per germline, CDR1 MRHNA and CDR2 SNTAGT. With V trimmed by 5 bases and J by 4 bases, 5 bases remained unmatched. The CDR3 has 15 residues. The CDR3: CASSPIAGGPDTQYF. CDR3 sequence (DNA): TGTGCCAGCAGTCCTATAGCGGGGGGGCCAGATACGCAGTATTTT.

The rearrangement links TRBV18 to TRBJ2-3, with D tentatively TRBD1 (6 bases). Trimming left V 2 bases short and J 0 bases short, with 12 bases between. This CDR3 comprises 16 residues. Germline values: CDR1 KGHSH, CDR2 LQKENI. The CDR3 loop is CASSPGGGGSTDTQYF. The CDR3 region has the DNA TGTGCCAGCTCACCAGGGGGCGGAGGAAGCACAGATACGCAGTATTTT.

The chain combines TRBV7-2 with TRBJ1-6; no definite D call. Trimming removed 5 bases from V and 7 bases from J, with 6 bases in between. The germline V gene has CDR1 SGHTA and CDR2 FQGNSA. The CDR3 has 12 residues. The CDR3 region is CASSRINSPLHF. In nucleotides, the CDR3 is TGTGCCAGCAGCCGGATAAATTCACCCCTCCACTTT.

The chain carries TRBV7-3 and TRBJ2-1, with D unclear. The CDR3 consists of 13 residues. The V end lost 5 bases, the J end lost 8 bases, and 13 bases lay between the germline ends. CDR1 SGHTA and CDR2 FQGTGA come from the germline V gene. The CDR3 sequence is CASSLRPRYEQFF. The DNA of the CDR3 is TGTGCCAGCAGCCTAAGACCTAGGTATGAGCAGTTCTTC.

This chain uses TRBV6-6 with TRBJ2-1, with D hard to call. V was trimmed by 8 bases and J by 8 bases, leaving 10 bases between them. The germline CDR1 and CDR2 sequences are MNHNY and SVGAGI (reference sequence). The length of the CDR3 is 11 residues. The CDR3 here is CASCISDEQFF. The CDR3 nucleotides are TGTGCCAGCTGCATCTCTGATGAGCAGTTCTTC.

The chain links TRBV5-6 to TRBJ2-7; D assignment may be TRBD1 or TRBD2 (5 bases each). Germline V gives CDR1 SGHDT, CDR2 YYEEEE. Trimming shortened V by 0 bases and J by 5 bases, and 9 bases separated the two germline ends. The CDR3 runs to 13 residues. Here the CDR3 DNA reads TGTGCCAGCAGCTTGGGAGGGGCCCACGAGCAGTACTTC. This sequence encodes CASSLGGAHEQYF.

The count of this clone is one. V gene TRBV28 combines with J gene TRBJ1-2; no definite D call. CDR3 length: 14 amino acids. V was trimmed by 2 bases and J by 8 bases, leaving 15 bases between them. CDR1 is MDHEN and CDR2 is SYDVKM in the germline V gene. The CDR3 coding sequence is TGTGCCAGCAGTTTAGGACGACTCGGGAGAGGCTACACCTTC. It encodes CASSLGRLGRGYTF.

This clone came up once. The chain recombines TRBV5-4 with TRBJ2-7; no clear D gene. The CDR3 covers 14 residues. V was cut by 4 bases and J by 5 bases, with 16 bases left in between. Germline CDR1 is SGHNT and CDR2 is YYREEE (reference sequence). The CDR3, as DNA: TGTGCCAGCAGCCCGGCCCAGGCGGTCCACGAGCAGTACTTC. It specifies CASSPAQAVHEQYF.

The rearrangement uses TRBV18 and TRBJ2-7; the D is unclear. This CDR3 comprises 13 residues. V was shortened by 4 bases and J by 0 bases, with 7 bases between the two germline ends. Germline assignment: CDR1 KGHSH and CDR2 LQKENI. The CDR3 coding sequence is TGTGCCAGCTCACTCTACAACTCCTACGAGCAGTACTTC. This codes for CASSLYNSYEQYF.

The chain carries TRBV2 and TRBJ1-6; D ambiguous. Trimming shortened V by 0 bases and J by 2 bases, and 5 bases separated the two germline ends. This CDR3 is built from 15 residues. Germline V gene lookup returns CDR1 SNHLY and CDR2 FYNNEI. CDR3 amino acids: CASSEAGPYNSPLHF. The CDR3 DNA is TGTGCCAGCAGTGAAGCCGGACCCTATAATTCACCCCTCCACTTT.

The V and J genes are TRBV18 and TRBJ2-5; no clear D gene. V shed 3 bases and J shed 1 base, with 6 bases lying between them. Germline V gives CDR1 KGHSH, CDR2 LQKENI. The CDR3 is 13 amino acids. In nucleotides, the CDR3 is TGTGCCAGCTCACCGGGCAGCCAAGAGACCCAGTACTTC. Its protein product is CASSPGSQETQYF.

The chain recombines TRBV5-4 with TRBJ2-4, with D perhaps assigned TRBD1 or TRBD2 (7 bases each). CDR1 is SGHNT, CDR2 YYREEE, per germline (reference sequence). The CDR3 length is 19 residues. V was trimmed by 4 bases and J by 1 base, leaving 24 bases between them. The CDR3 bases are TGTGCCAGCAGCCCCGGCAGGGGGGGTCTGGCTCTCGCCAAAAACATTCAGTACTTC. Protein: CASSPGRGGLALAKNIQYF.

This chain links TRBV28 with TRBJ1-4; no reliable D call. Trimming stripped 1 base from V and 0 bases from J, with 12 bases between. In germline, CDR1 is MDHEN, CDR2 SYDVKM. This CDR3 is 17 amino acids long. The CDR3 DNA sequence: TGTGCCAGCAGTTTATCGGGCAGACGTGCAACTAATGAAAAACTGTTTTTT. It codes for CASSLSGRRATNEKLFF.

This clone has a single count. This chain connects TRBV18 to TRBJ2-7, with D perhaps assigned TRBD1 or TRBD2 (5 bases each). This CDR3 has 16 amino acids. V shed 4 bases and J shed 1 base, with 17 bases lying between them. Germline CDR1 and CDR2: KGHSH and LQKENI. The CDR3 protein is CASSLMRAGGSYEQYF. The CDR3 DNA reads TGTGCCAGCTCACTTATGAGGGCTGGGGGTTCCTACGAGCAGTACTTC.

This clone showed up just once. The chain carries TRBV6-5 and TRBJ2-1; possibly TRBD2 for D (6 bases). With 0 bases removed from V and 2 bases from J, the gap between germline ends came to 11 bases. The CDR3 loop spans 16 amino acids. Germline loops: CDR1 MNHEY, CDR2 SVGAGI. The CDR3 region has the DNA TGTGCCAGCAGTTACTCGCCAGCGGGCGCCTACAATGAGCAGTTCTTC. This encodes CASSYSPAGAYNEQFF.

The J gene is TRBJ2-1, the V gene TRBV7-9; D is uncertain. Germline V gene sequence: CDR1 SEHNR, CDR2 FQNEAQ (reference sequence). The CDR3 runs to 13 residues. Trimming removed 5 bases from V and 9 bases from J, with 14 bases in between. CDR3 region: CASSQAEHAEQFF. The CDR3 nucleotides are TGTGCCAGCAGCCAAGCCGAGCACGCTGAGCAGTTCTTC.

This chain links TRBV27 with TRBJ2-3; D is uncertain. V lost 6 bases, J lost 3 bases, and 10 bases lay in between. This CDR3 contains 13 residues. The V gene's germline CDR1 is MNHEY and CDR2 SMNVEV (reference sequence). For the CDR3, the DNA is TGTGCCAGCAGCCCCTATGAAACAGATACGCAGTATTTT. This gives the protein CASSPYETDTQYF.

The chain has TRBV6-5 and TRBJ1-6, with D unclear. CDR1 MNHEY and CDR2 SVGAGI come from the germline V gene. The V gene lost 0 bases and the J gene lost 5 bases, with 8 bases spanning the gap. The CDR3 totals 15 residues. CDR3 amino acids: CASSYSTGDNSPLHF. CDR3 DNA: TGTGCCAGCAGTTACTCGACCGGGGATAATTCACCCCTCCACTTT.

This chain links TRBV18 with TRBJ2-5, with a weak D call TRBD1 (5 bases). Gene TRBJ2-7 matches the end of the DNA better, so the J call may be wrong. Germline CDR1 is KGHSH and CDR2 is LQKENI. The CDR3 consists of 14 residues. CDR3 in DNA: TGTGCCAGCTCATCCACTACCACAGGCTACGAGCAGTACTTC. Its protein is CASSSTTTGYEQYF.

The V call is TRBV7-8, the J call TRBJ2-7; no definite D call. The V gene lost 5 bases and the J gene lost 4 bases, with 12 bases spanning the gap. CDR3 length: 13 amino acids. Germline CDR1 reads SGHVS; CDR2 reads FQNEAQ. Written as DNA, the CDR3 is TGTGCCAGCAGCCCCCAGGTTGTATACGAGCAGTACTTC. It translates to CASSPQVVYEQYF. Drawing the rest from reference TRBV7-8 and TRBJ2-7, the complete variable domain is GAGVSQSPRYKVAKRGQDVALRCDPISGHVSLFWYQQALGQGPEFLTYFQNEAQLDKSGLPSDRFFAERPEGSVSTLKIQRTQQEDSAVYLCASSPQVVYEQYFGPGTRLTVT.

J is TRBJ2-4 and V is TRBV6-5, with 7 bases identical to TRBD1. The CDR3 covers 13 residues. V lost 8 bases and J lost 5; bases outside the gene matches: 6. Germline assignment: CDR1 MNHEY and CDR2 SVGAGI. CDR3 sequence (DNA): TGTGCCAGCCGACGGGACAGACAAAACATTCAGTACTTC. Translated: CASRRDRQNIQYF.